This T cell receptor (beta chain) is from a study of blood T cell repertoires in COVID-19. The wider study: Italy, Spain and the United States were the sources of the convalescent and acute COVID-19 samples. PBMCs, B-cell-depleted T cells, or T cells provided the cDNA or gDNA that made up the material.

In the source study's methods: Amplified reference gene primers provided the basis for estimating nucleated cell counts. Generated by immunoSEQ multiplex PCR, the TCRdb table keeps only in-frame clones and is missing some. That table gives V, J and clone size, and the DNA gave D and trimming. The table shows under 250,000 clones, with 85% occurring only once. The CDR3 covers 15 residues. V shed 4 bases, J shed 9 bases, and the junction held 8 bases outside the gene matches. Germline V lookup: CDR1 SGDLS, CDR2 YYNGEE. In terms of age and location, participants ranged from about 18 to 95 years and lived in fewer than 30 US areas.

The J gene is TRBJ1-6, the V gene TRBV9; 9 nucleotides agree with TRBD1. The specimen sequenced was PBMCs or T cells enriched from blood (not recorded which). The TCR comes from a woman in her forties or fifties with acute COVID-19. In DNA form, the CDR3 reads TGTGCCAGCAGCTCGGGGGGACAGGGAGCTTCACCCCTCCACTTT. This encodes CASSSGGQGASPLHF.